Detailed here is one T cell receptor (beta chain). Germline-derived CDR1 and CDR2 are SGHKS and YYEKEE (reference sequence). This CDR3 has 14 amino acids. This record belongs to a study of T cells expressing NK-cell markers. TCRdb derives one entry per CDR3 protein from the 5' RACE reads, leaving out DNA. The sample table sets out 300,000 to 450,000 distinct CDR3 sequences. Sequencing input: blood T cells: a sorted CD56 or NKG2C T cell subset, CD4+ or CD8+ T cells, or bulk PBMC T cells (not recorded which). The V call is TRBV5-5, the J call TRBJ2-5. The sequence was collected from a man aged 18-75 years in good health. The CDR3 protein is CASSLSGYQETQYF.